This T cell receptor (beta chain) comes out of a study of T cell responses to AZD1222 COVID-19 vaccine. With 8 bases removed from V and 0 bases from J, the gap between germline ends came to 13 bases. CDR1 is MNHEY, CDR2 SVGAGI, per germline. This CDR3 has 14 amino acids. Libraries were prepared by immunoSEQ multiplex PCR; TCRdb keeps only in-frame clonotypes and omits some of them. The sample carries some 130,000 clones, 70% to 90% recorded once. A word on this clone: The antigen is undetermined.

Overall study findings and caveats: Females made up more of the donors, who were largely white British, and clonal diversity may have come out too low. Repertoires in all cases were sampled only once the peak T cell response had passed. After two AZD1222 doses, spike-specific TCR breadth and depth rose versus day 0.

The TCR comes from an adult who received the MenACWY meningococcal vaccine as a control. Sequenced material: peripheral blood, taken 28 days after the second dose of the MenACWY control vaccine. This chain connects TRBV6-5 to TRBJ1-1, with D uncertain. The CDR3 here is CASVLRVMNTEAFF. The CDR3 region has the DNA TGTGCCAGCGTTCTACGGGTGATGAACACTGAAGCTTTCTTT.